A selection of T cell receptor beta chains follows, all from one sample in a study of blood T cell repertoires in COVID-19. Repertoires were generated with immunoSEQ multiplex PCR, while TCRdb's copy carries only in-frame clones and drops some. In the table there are over 250,000 clones, 70% to 90% of which are singletons. The sequenced sample consisted of peripheral blood. Receptor source: a woman in her sixties or seventies with acute or convalescent COVID-19. CDR3s include the opening cysteine and the closing phenylalanine or tryptophan. The D gene is left open where the match is weak. Clone size is not always given. Where it is, it says once, few, many or a class for expanded clones.

size: NA
V: TRBV7-2
J: TRBJ1-4
D: NA
CDR3: CASSLGGIATNEKLFF
DNA: TGTGCCAGCAGCTTAGGAGGGATTGCAACTAATGAAAAACTGTTTTTT

size: once
V: TRBV27
J: TRBJ2-1
D: TRBD2
CDR3: CASTHGTNNEQFF
DNA: TGTGCCAGCACCCACGGGACTAACAATGAGCAGTTCTTC

size: NA
V: TRBV5-1
J: TRBJ1-2
D: NA
CDR3: CASSFSWQNYGYTF
DNA: TGCGCCAGCAGCTTCAGTTGGCAGAACTATGGCTACACCTTC

size: NA
V: TRBV28
J: TRBJ2-7
D: NA
CDR3: CASTPLQAYEQYF
DNA: TGTGCCAGCACCCCGTTACAGGCCTACGAGCAGTACTTC

size: NA
V: TRBV4-3
J: TRBJ1-3
D: NA
CDR3: CASSQDRLGYSGNTIYF
DNA: TGCGCCAGCAGCCAAGACAGGTTGGGTTACTCTGGAAACACCATATATTTT

size: NA
V: TRBV29-1
J: TRBJ1-2
D: NA
CDR3: CSTKTVQGPGYTF
DNA: TGCAGCACTAAGACGGTCCAGGGGCCTGGCTACACCTTC

size: NA
V: TRBV6-2/TRBV6-3
J: TRBJ2-5
D: NA
CDR3: CASSYTTGETQYF
DNA: TGTGCCAGCAGTTACACGACAGGAGAGACCCAGTACTTC

size: NA
V: TRBV4-1
J: TRBJ2-2
D: NA
CDR3: CASSQAPLTGGLNTGELFF
DNA: TGCGCCAGCAGCCAAGCTCCCCTAACGGGGGGCCTGAACACCGGGGAGCTGTTTTTT

size: NA
V: TRBV7-6
J: TRBJ2-2
D: TRBD2
CDR3: CASSLRSGGPNTGELFF
DNA: TGTGCCAGCAGCTTAAGGTCGGGGGGGCCGAACACCGGGGAGCTGTTTTTT

size: many
V: TRBV6-5
J: TRBJ1-5
D: NA
CDR3: CASGGFFNQPQHF
DNA: TGTGCCAGCGGGGGCTTTTTCAATCAGCCCCAGCATTTT

size: few
V: TRBV6-6
J: TRBJ2-7
D: NA
CDR3: CASSQKLEYDEQYF
DNA: TGTGCCAGCAGTCAAAAGTTGGAGTACGACGAGCAGTACTTC

size: NA
V: TRBV9
J: TRBJ2-1
D: NA
CDR3: CASSASGYNEQFF
DNA: TGTGCCAGCAGCGCGTCCGGTTACAATGAGCAGTTCTTC

size: NA
V: TRBV7-8
J: TRBJ1-5
D: NA
CDR3: CASSPRGNQPQHF
DNA: TGTGCCAGCAGCCCAAGGGGTAATCAGCCCCAGCATTTT

size: NA
V: TRBV7-2
J: TRBJ2-1
D: TRBD1
CDR3: CASSPGQGRNEQFF
DNA: TGTGCCAGCAGCCCCGGACAGGGGCGCAATGAGCAGTTCTTC

size: NA
V: TRBV27
J: TRBJ1-1
D: NA
CDR3: CASSWQANTEAFF
DNA: TGTGCCAGCAGTTGGCAGGCCAACACTGAAGCTTTCTTT

size: few
V: TRBV18
J: TRBJ1-4
D: NA
CDR3: CASSPRYPNGEEKLFF
DNA: TGTGCCAGCTCACCCAGGTACCCTAACGGTGAGGAAAAACTGTTTTTT

size: NA
V: TRBV2
J: TRBJ1-1
D: NA
CDR3: CASTPRDTEAFF
DNA: TGTGCCAGCACCCCCCGAGACACTGAAGCTTTCTTT

size: NA
V: TRBV5-1
J: TRBJ1-6
D: NA
CDR3: CASSPGTTVNSPLHF
DNA: TGCGCCAGCAGCCCCGGAACCACAGTTAATTCACCCCTCCACTTT

size: NA
V: TRBV5-8
J: TRBJ1-1
D: TRBD1
CDR3: CASSLKALDRVNTEAFF
DNA: TGTGCCAGCAGCTTGAAGGCCCTCGACAGGGTGAACACTGAAGCTTTCTTT

size: NA
V: TRBV7-2
J: TRBJ2-3
D: NA
CDR3: CASSLDFTDTQYF
DNA: TGTGCCAGCAGCTTAGACTTCACAGATACGCAGTATTTT

size: NA
V: TRBV18
J: TRBJ1-5
D: TRBD1
CDR3: CASSKKGVRGLSNQPQHF
DNA: TGTGCCAGCTCCAAAAAAGGAGTAAGGGGGCTGAGCAATCAGCCCCAGCATTTT

size: NA
V: TRBV19
J: TRBJ1-1
D: TRBD1
CDR3: CASIERDRGPNTEAFF
DNA: TGTGCCAGCATAGAGCGGGACAGGGGGCCGAACACTGAAGCTTTCTTT

size: NA
V: TRBV3-1/TRBV3-2
J: TRBJ2-1
D: TRBD2
CDR3: CASSQELAGNEQFF
DNA: TGTGCCAGCAGCCAAGAACTAGCGGGAAATGAGCAGTTCTTC

size: once
V: TRBV9
J: TRBJ2-7
D: NA
CDR3: CASSVSGGYEQYF
DNA: TGTGCCAGCAGCGTGTCGGGTGGGTACGAGCAGTACTTC

size: NA
V: TRBV28
J: TRBJ1-6
D: TRBD1
CDR3: CASSTGTGGLLGSPLHF
DNA: TGTGCCAGCAGTACCGGGACAGGGGGCCTCCTTGGATCACCCCTCCACTTT

size: NA
V: TRBV7-9
J: TRBJ2-5
D: TRBD2
CDR3: CASSLPSGSGGETQYF
DNA: TGTGCCAGCAGCTTACCTAGCGGGAGCGGTGGAGAGACCCAGTACTTC

size: NA
V: TRBV3-1/TRBV3-2
J: TRBJ2-5
D: NA
CDR3: CASSQDLFDPGTQYF
DNA: TGTGCCAGCAGCCAAGATCTATTCGATCCGGGGACCCAGTACTTC

size: NA
V: TRBV6-5
J: TRBJ2-7
D: NA
CDR3: CASRRTGRDEQYF
DNA: TGTGCCAGCAGAAGAACAGGTCGGGACGAGCAGTACTTC

size: NA
V: TRBV7-2
J: TRBJ1-1
D: NA
CDR3: CASSSLTGTLMSFF
DNA: TGTGCCAGCAGCTCCCTGACAGGAACCCTGATGAGTTTCTTT

size: NA
V: TRBV6-2/TRBV6-3
J: TRBJ2-7
D: NA
CDR3: CASSYSTATGTNFYEQYF
DNA: TGTGCCAGCAGTTACTCGACGGCCACCGGGACAAACTTCTACGAGCAGTACTTC

size: NA
V: TRBV7-5
J: TRBJ1-4
D: NA
CDR3: CVRSASPRGKEKLFF
DNA: TGTGTCAGAAGCGCTAGCCCCCGGGGGAAAGAAAAACTGTTTTTT

size: NA
V: TRBV4-1
J: TRBJ1-4
D: NA
CDR3: CASSQGERGKLFF
DNA: TGCGCCAGCAGCCAAGGAGAAAGGGGAAAACTGTTTTTT

size: NA
V: TRBV6-2/TRBV6-3
J: TRBJ2-2
D: TRBD1
CDR3: CASSPWTGVSTGELFF
DNA: TGTGCCAGCAGTCCCTGGACAGGGGTCTCCACCGGGGAGCTGTTTTTT

size: NA
V: TRBV15
J: TRBJ1-5
D: TRBD1
CDR3: CATSSKDRGLLYSNQPQHF
DNA: TGTGCCACCAGCAGCAAGGACAGGGGACTTCTCTACAGCAATCAGCCCCAGCATTTT

size: NA
V: TRBV19
J: TRBJ2-7
D: TRBD1
CDR3: CANTYRGEQYF
DNA: TGTGCCAATACGTACAGGGGCGAGCAGTACTTC

size: NA
V: TRBV19
J: TRBJ1-5
D: TRBD1
CDR3: CASSIGQGEDQPQHF
DNA: TGTGCCAGTAGTATAGGACAGGGAGAGGATCAGCCCCAGCATTTT